This TCR beta chain comes out of a study of T cells in Graves' hyperthyroidism and ophthalmopathy. Study background: Staff took peripheral blood when the initial diagnosis was made, before any treatment began.

Uncontrolled infection, other autoimmune disease, pregnancy or lactation disqualified patients from enrolment. Regions amplified from RNA transcripts were the TCR beta CDR3 regions. The HTBI set primed first-round TCR CDR3 RT-PCR. From the multiplex PCR reads, TCRdb called clonotypes with MiXCR, one entry per CDR3 protein. The data contain 530,000 or so distinct CDR3 sequences, roughly 18% of them singletons. This clonotype was observed many times. Germline V gene data show CDR1 as SGHNT and CDR2 as YENEEA. CDR3 length: 15 residues. The V segment lost 1 base and the J segment 7 bases; nucleotides outside the gene matches: 8.

The sequenced sample was blood. This receptor was obtained from a young woman with Graves' ophthalmopathy. V is TRBV11-3 and J is TRBJ2-5; 8 positions agree with TRBD1. The CDR3 sequence is CASSLGAGQGGTQYF. In DNA form, the CDR3 reads TGTGCCAGCAGCTTAGGTGCCGGACAGGGCGGGACCCAGTACTTC.